Listed below are T cell receptor beta chains from one sample, sequenced in a study of shared clonotypes between healthy human individuals. TCRdb's table, derived via immunoSEQ multiplex PCR, lists solely in-frame clones and lacks some. The sample comprises around 1.4 million clones, around 98.5% of which are singletons, and over 0.3% rests with the top ten. Material for sequencing was naive CD4+ T cells sorted from blood. These receptors originate from a man younger than 45 in good health. The conserved cysteine and the conserved F or W are not part of the CDR3 here. Some rows have no size entry. The others give once, few or many, or a class for an expanded clone.

TRBV7-8 . ASSLGRHRTITGELF
TRBV7-2 . ASSLYNRVDYEQY
TRBV27 . ASSLGGGEAF
TRBV11-2 . ASSLASGISYEQY
TRBV6-4 . ASSVTGSETQY
TRBV7-3 . ASSSKGVRTPINEQF
TRBV14 . ASSQGWWEAF
TRBV7-9 . ASSPLGSQYNEQF
TRBV6-1 . ASSEAPIGVADEQF
TRBV4-3 . ASSQTPRTSGVGNTGELF
TRBV11-2 . ASSQGAVSYNEQF
TRBV7-2 once ASGSFGANVLT
TRBV5-4 . ASSAGGDSYEQY
TRBV7-9 once ASSLGGTVPTRVDTQY
TRBV2 . ASSWDRAKKAF
TRBV11-3 . ASSLEPPKKPQH
TRBV30 . AWSALTFGEQF
TRBV5-6 . ASSPDEREGTDTQY
TRBV28 once ASSPRLARSTDTQY
TRBV27 . ASSPPGQGYGEAF
TRBV28 once ASSSSGGNTIY
TRBV28 . ASRFYSGSQHYEQY
TRBV15 . AISGTGGAKTQY
TRBV11-2 . ASSSPGEPLFYEQY
TRBV5-5 . ASSLRDGHYEQY
TRBV5-4 . ASSHGAGEQF
TRBV7-2 . ASSLAQTYEQY
TRBV5-1 . ASSLELATLYNEQF
TRBV5-4 . ASSTGPAGTGELF
TRBV29-1 . SVEGHMNTEAF
TRBV9 . ASSPQTTSYNEQF
TRBV7-2 . ASSLAISGVEF
TRBV12-5 many ASGPPPGLAGVRAYEQY
TRBV28 . ASEGAAYNEQF
TRBV4-1 . ASSQVSSGNTIY
TRBV7-3 . ASSPRLASDTQY
TRBV7-2 . ASSHAAAGGNIQY